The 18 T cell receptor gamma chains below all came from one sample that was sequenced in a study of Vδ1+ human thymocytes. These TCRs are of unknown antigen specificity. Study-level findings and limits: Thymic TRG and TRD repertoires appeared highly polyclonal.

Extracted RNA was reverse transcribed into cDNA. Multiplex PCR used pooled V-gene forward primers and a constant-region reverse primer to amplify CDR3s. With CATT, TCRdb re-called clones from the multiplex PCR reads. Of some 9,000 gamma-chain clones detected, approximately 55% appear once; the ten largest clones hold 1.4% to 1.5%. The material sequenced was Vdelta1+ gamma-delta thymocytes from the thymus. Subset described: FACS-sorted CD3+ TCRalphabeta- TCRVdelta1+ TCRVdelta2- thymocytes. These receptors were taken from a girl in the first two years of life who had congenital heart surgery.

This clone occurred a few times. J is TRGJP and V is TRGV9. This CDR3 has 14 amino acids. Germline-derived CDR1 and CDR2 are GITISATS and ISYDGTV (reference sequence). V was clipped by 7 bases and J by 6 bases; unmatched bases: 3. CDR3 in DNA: TGTGCCTTGTGTCTAGAGTTGGGCAAAAAAATCAAGGTATTT. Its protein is CALCLELGKKIKVF.

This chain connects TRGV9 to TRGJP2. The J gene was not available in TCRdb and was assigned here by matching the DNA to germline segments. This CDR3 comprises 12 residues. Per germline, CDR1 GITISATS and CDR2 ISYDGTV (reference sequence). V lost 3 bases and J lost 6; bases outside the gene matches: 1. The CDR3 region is CALWERDWIKTF. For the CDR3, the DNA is TGTGCCTTGTGGGAGCGTGATTGGATCAAGACGTTT.

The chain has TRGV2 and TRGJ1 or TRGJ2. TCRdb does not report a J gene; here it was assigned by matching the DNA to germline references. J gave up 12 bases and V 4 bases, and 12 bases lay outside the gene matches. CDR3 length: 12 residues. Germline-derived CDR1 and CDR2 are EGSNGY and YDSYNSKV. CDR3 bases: TGTGCCACCTGGGAGTTGGGATCGAGGAAACTCTTT. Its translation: CATWELGSRKLF.

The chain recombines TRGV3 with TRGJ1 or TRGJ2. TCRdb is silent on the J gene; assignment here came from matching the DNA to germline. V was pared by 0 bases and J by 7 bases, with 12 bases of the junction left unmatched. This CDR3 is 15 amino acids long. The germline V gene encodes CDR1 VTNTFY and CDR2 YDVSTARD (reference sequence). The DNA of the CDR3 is TGTGCCACCTGGGACAGGCGGAGGGGTTGGTATAAGAAACTCTTT. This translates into CATWDRRRGWYKKLF.

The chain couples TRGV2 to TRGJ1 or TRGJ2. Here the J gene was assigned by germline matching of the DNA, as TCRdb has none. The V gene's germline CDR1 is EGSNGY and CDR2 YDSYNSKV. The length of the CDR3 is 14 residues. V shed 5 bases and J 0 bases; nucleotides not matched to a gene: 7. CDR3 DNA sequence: TGTGCCACCTGGGCCCCCCCGAATTATTATAAGAAACTCTTT. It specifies CATWAPPNYYKKLF.

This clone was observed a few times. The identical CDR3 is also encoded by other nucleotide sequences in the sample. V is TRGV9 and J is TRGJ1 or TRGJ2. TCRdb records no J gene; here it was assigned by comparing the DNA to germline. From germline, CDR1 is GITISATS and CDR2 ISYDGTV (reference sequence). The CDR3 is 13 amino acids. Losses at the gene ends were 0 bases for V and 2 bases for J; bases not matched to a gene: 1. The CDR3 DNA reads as TGTGCCTTGTGGGAGGTGTATTATTATAAGAAACTCTTT. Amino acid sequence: CALWEVYYYKKLF.

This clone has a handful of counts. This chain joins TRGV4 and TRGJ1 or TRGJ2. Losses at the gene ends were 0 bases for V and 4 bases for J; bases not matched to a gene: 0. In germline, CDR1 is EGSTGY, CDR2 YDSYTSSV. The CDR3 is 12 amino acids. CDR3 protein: CATWDGYYKKLF. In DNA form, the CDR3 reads TGTGCCACCTGGGATGGGTATTATAAGAAACTCTTT.

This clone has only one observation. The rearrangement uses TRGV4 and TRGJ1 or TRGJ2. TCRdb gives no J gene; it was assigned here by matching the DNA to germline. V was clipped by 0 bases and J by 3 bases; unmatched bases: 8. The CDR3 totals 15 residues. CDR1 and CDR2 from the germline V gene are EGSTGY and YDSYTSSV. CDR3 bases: TGTGCCACCTGGGATGGGCTGGGGTTTTATTATAAGAAACTCTTT. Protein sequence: CATWDGLGFYYKKLF.

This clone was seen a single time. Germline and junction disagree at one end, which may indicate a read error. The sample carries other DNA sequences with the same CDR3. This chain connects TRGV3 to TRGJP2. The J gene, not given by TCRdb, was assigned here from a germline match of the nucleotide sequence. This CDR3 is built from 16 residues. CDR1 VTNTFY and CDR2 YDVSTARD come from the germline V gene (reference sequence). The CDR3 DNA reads TGTGCCACTTGGGACAGGTCCTATAGTAGTGATTGGATCAAGACGTTT. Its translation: CATWDRSYSSDWIKTF.

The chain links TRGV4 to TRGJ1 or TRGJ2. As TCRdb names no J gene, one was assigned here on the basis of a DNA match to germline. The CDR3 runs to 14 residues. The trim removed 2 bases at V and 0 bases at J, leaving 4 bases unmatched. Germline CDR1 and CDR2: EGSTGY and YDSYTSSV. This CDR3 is CATWDVLNYYKKLF. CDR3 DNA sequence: TGTGCCACCTGGGATGTCCTGAATTATTATAAGAAACTCTTT.

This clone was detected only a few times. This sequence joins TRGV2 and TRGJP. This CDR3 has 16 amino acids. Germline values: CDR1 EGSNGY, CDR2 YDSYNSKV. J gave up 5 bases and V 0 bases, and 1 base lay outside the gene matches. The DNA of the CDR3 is TGTGCCACCTGGGACGGGGAAGAGTTGGGCAAAAAAATCAAGGTATTT. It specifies CATWDGEELGKKIKVF.

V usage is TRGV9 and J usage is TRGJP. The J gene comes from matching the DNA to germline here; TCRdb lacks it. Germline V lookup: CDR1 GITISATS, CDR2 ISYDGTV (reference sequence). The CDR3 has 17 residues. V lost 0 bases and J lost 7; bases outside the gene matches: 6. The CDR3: CALWEVFRELGKKIKVF. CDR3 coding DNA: TGTGCCTTGTGGGAGGTGTTTCGGGAGTTGGGCAAAAAAATCAAGGTATTT.

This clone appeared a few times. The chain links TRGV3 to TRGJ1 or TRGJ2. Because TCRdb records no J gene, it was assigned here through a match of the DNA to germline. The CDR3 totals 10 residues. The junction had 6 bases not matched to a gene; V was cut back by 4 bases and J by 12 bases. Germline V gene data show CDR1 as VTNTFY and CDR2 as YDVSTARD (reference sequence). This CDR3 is CATWERVKLF. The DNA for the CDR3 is TGTGCCACCTGGGAAAGGGTGAAACTCTTT.

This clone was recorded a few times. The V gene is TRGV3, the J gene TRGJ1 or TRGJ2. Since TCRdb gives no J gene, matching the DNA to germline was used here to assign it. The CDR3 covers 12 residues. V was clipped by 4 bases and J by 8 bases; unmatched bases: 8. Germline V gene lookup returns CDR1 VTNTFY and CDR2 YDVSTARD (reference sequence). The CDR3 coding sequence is TGTGCCACCTGGGATGGGCCCCATAAGAAACTCTTT. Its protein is CATWDGPHKKLF.

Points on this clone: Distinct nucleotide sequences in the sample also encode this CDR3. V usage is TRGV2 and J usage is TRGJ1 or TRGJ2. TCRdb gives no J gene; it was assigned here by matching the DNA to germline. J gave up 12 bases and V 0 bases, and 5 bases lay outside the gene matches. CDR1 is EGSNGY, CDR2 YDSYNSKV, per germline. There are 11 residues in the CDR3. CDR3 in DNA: TGTGCCACCTGGGACGGGCGGGGGAAACTCTTT. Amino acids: CATWDGRGKLF.

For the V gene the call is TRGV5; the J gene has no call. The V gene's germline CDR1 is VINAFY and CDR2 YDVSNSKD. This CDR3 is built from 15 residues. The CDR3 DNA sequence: TGTGCCACCTGGGACAGGCCCGCTTTTATGCGGAAGATACTCTTT. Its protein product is CATWDRPAFMRKILF.

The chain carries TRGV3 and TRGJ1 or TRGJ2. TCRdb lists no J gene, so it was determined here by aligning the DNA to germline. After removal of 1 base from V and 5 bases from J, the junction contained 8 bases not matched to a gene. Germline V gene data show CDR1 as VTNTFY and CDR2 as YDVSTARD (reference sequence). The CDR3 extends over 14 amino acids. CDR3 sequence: CATWDSLRDYKKLF. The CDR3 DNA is TGTGCCACCTGGGACAGTCTTAGGGATTATAAGAAACTCTTT.

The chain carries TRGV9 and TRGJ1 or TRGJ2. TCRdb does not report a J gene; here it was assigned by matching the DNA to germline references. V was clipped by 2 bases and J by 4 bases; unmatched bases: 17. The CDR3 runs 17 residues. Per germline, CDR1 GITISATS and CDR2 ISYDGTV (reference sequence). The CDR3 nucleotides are TGTGCCTTGTGGGAGGCCCCCCGGGCCGAAAAATATTATAAGAAACTCTTT. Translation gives CALWEAPRAEKYYKKLF.